The sample holds one count of the clone carrying this T cell receptor (beta chain). What it recognizes is unknown. This entry comes from a study of OX40 agonist ivuxolimab in advanced cancers. Study-wide points: Dose levels from 0.1 to 3.0 mg/kg saw CD4+ and CD8+ blood T cells expand clonally by week 6. Expanded clones were, on average, more numerous in CD8+ T cells than in CD4+. Normalized T-cell clonal expansion was also low in a subset of nonresponders.

Trimming stripped 4 bases from V and 0 bases from J, with 13 bases between. This CDR3 region has 16 residues. Germline V gives CDR1 SGHVS, CDR2 FQNEAQ. The repertoire was sequenced with immunoSEQ multiplex PCR; TCRdb's copy has only in-frame clones and lacks some. The top ten clones hold about 2.1% of a sample with 90,000 to 100,000 clones, about 96% of them seen once. Excluded were patients having autoimmune disease history or systemic immunosuppression. Sequences were derived from CD4+ or CD8+ T cells sorted from blood, sampled in a trial of the OX40 agonist ivuxolimab. The TCR sequence derives from an adult with an advanced solid tumor such as melanoma, head and neck, liver or kidney cancer. This chain uses TRBV7-8 with TRBJ1-3; TRBD1 is a possible D gene (5 bases). In nucleotides, the CDR3 is TGTGCCAGCAGCTCGGACATAGAACTCTCTGGAAACACCATATATTTT. It codes for CASSSDIELSGNTIYF. The complete variable domain, with remaining parts taken from reference TRBV7-8 and TRBJ1-3, reads GAGVSQSPRYKVAKRGQDVALRCDPISGHVSLFWYQQALGQGPEFLTYFQNEAQLDKSGLPSDRFFAERPEGSVSTLKIQRTQQEDSAVYLCASSSDIELSGNTIYFGEGSWLTVV.